Listed below are T cell receptor beta chains from one sample, sequenced in a study of T cells expressing NK-cell markers. For each CDR3 protein, TCRdb gives one entry from its re-call of the 5' RACE reads, without DNA. The specimen's table records 350,000 to 500,000 distinct CDR3 sequences. Sequenced sample: blood T cells: a sorted CD56 or NKG2C T cell subset, CD4+ or CD8+ T cells, or bulk PBMC T cells (not recorded which). The receptors were gathered from a woman aged 18-70 years in good health. CDR3s include the opening cysteine and the closing phenylalanine or tryptophan.

j_gene | v_gene | CDR3aa
TRBJ2-2 | TRBV5-1 | CASRLWANTGELFF
TRBJ2-7 | TRBV10-3 | CAISEITLGDRGYEQYF
TRBJ2-1 | TRBV7-2 | CASSLASLAGANEQFF
TRBJ2-3 | TRBV6-2/TRBV6-3 | CASSYSGTGVLSTQYF
TRBJ2-7 | TRBV19 | CASSRYRDYEQYF
TRBJ2-1 | TRBV19 | CASSIPRLSGAYNEQFF
TRBJ1-4 | TRBV5-1 | CASSPQGSEKLFF
TRBJ1-4 | TRBV7-9 | CASSLVGQGKDEKLFF
TRBJ2-2 | TRBV5-1 | CASSPDLDRLTELFF
TRBJ2-1 | TRBV20-1 | CSARSPIRDTGNEQFF
TRBJ2-1 | TRBV5-1 | CASSLAPDYNEQFF
TRBJ2-1 | TRBV4-2 | CASSPGTGSYNEQFF
TRBJ2-7 | TRBV6-5 | CASSYRDRSYEQYF
TRBJ2-5 | TRBV5-1 | CASSGYDRVETQYF
TRBJ1-2 | TRBV5-1 | CASSPVTGTGTSGYTF
TRBJ2-2 | TRBV5-4 | CASSARARNTGELFF
TRBJ2-7 | TRBV19 | CASSMGTGGLYEQYF
TRBJ2-6 | TRBV5-1 | CASSLDSSGANVLTF
TRBJ2-7 | TRBV12-3/TRBV12-4 | CASSTGDSPSYEQYF
TRBJ1-4 | TRBV30 | CAWSHRSWGHREKLFF
TRBJ1-2 | TRBV13 | CASSQRTGINYGYTF
TRBJ1-1 | TRBV18 | CASSLQRDGAEAEAFF
TRBJ2-3 | TRBV20-1 | CSARDGGGSQYF
TRBJ2-2 | TRBV10-2 | CASSSQARELFF
TRBJ1-4 | TRBV21-1 | CASAQGIDEKLFF
TRBJ2-5 | TRBV7-2 | CASSLGASGETQYF
TRBJ2-5 | TRBV18 | CASSPYAREGETQYF
TRBJ1-1 | TRBV19 | CASSIRLNTEAFF
TRBJ2-1 | TRBV6-5 | CASTLGLAGVSEQFF
TRBJ1-5 | TRBV20-1 | CSARGGQGLQPQHF
TRBJ1-6 | TRBV6-5 | CASSFLRGRGGSPLHF
TRBJ1-1 | TRBV20-1 | CSADRSPGAFF
TRBJ1-2 | TRBV7-3 | CASSLTPGWVEGYTF
TRBJ2-7 | TRBV4-2 | CASSQGAGDVSYEQYF
TRBJ1-3 | TRBV3-1 | CASSQDYTATYF
TRBJ2-7 | TRBV29-1 | CSVGLAGVYEQYF
TRBJ2-7 | TRBV12-3/TRBV12-4 | CASSFAQGVTYEQYF
TRBJ2-7 | TRBV7-9 | CASSTWTSGIYEQYF
TRBJ2-5 | TRBV7-2 | CASSPRPTGGRETQYF
TRBJ2-5 | TRBV12-3/TRBV12-4 | CASSLGLIEETQYF
TRBJ1-2 | TRBV9 | CASSVEWATLYGYTF
TRBJ1-2 | TRBV4-3 | CASTRLGGTGYGYTF
TRBJ1-4 | TRBV13 | CASSKDRTGEEKLFF
TRBJ2-1 | TRBV19 | CASSTRTSGGGHNEQFF
TRBJ2-1 | TRBV7-9 | CASSNIAGGPGNNEQFF
TRBJ2-2 | TRBV6-1 | CASSRLAGVANTGELFF
TRBJ2-1 | TRBV5-1 | CASSFLTNNEQFF
TRBJ1-2 | TRBV21-1 | CASSNRAGTGIYGYTF
TRBJ2-1 | TRBV15 | CATSRIPGNEQFF
TRBJ2-7 | TRBV12-3/TRBV12-4 | CASGLAGVYEQYF
TRBJ1-6 | TRBV6-5 | CASSYWTGGGSNSPLHF
TRBJ2-3 | TRBV11-1 | CASSLSSVGTDTQYF
TRBJ1-4 | TRBV7-9 | CASSLLGTLNEKLFF
TRBJ1-6 | TRBV3-1 | CASSQVKPGQGPPLHF
TRBJ2-7 | TRBV7-8 | CATQPGRTSYEQYF
TRBJ1-1 | TRBV15 | CATSTQANRGEAFF
TRBJ1-6 | TRBV19 | CASSSGSYNSPLHF
TRBJ2-5 | TRBV27 | CASSLPLAFQETQYF
TRBJ2-3 | TRBV20-1 | CSAKTSGSTDTQYF